A selection of T cell receptor beta chains follows, all from one sample in a study of ipilimumab plus nivolumab after autologous stem cell transplantation. The assay was immunoSEQ multiplex PCR, and TCRdb's table has in-frame clones only and misses some. The top ten clones hold under 8.5% of a sample with 8,000 to 13,000 clones, around 84% of them seen once. Sequences were derived from PBMCs, sampled in a trial of ipilimumab plus nivolumab as post-transplant consolidation. The receptors originated from a male donor with diffuse large B-cell lymphoma. The CDR3 runs from the conserved cysteine through the conserved F or W. A D gene is named only where the DNA matches it firmly. Clone size is shown for a subset of rows, as once, few, many or a class of expanded clone.

>TRBD1|-|TRBV5-1|TRBJ2-7
TGCGCCAGCAGCTTGGGGACAGGGGTATCCTACGAGCAGTACTTC
CASSLGTGVSYEQYF
>-|-|TRBV7-6|TRBJ2-3
TGTGCCAGCAGCTTAGCGCTGGGGGGACGCACAGATACGCAGTATTTT
CASSLALGGRTDTQYF
>TRBD1|-|TRBV4-2|TRBJ2-1
TGTGCCAGCAGCAAAACGACAGGGAAGTTGGCCGATGAGCAGTTCTTC
CASSKTTGKLADEQFF
>TRBD1|-|TRBV2|TRBJ1-2
TGTGCCAGCAGAGGGACAGGGTATGGCTACACCTTC
CASRGTGYGYTF
>-|-|TRBV28|TRBJ1-2
TGTGCCAGCAGTTCGTCCCGCCTCGGAGACACCTTC
CASSSSRLGDTF
>-|-|TRBV9|TRBJ1-2
TGTGCCAGCAGCGCTCAGACAGGAAGATATGGCTACACCTTC
CASSAQTGRYGYTF
>-|-|TRBV5-1|TRBJ1-4
TGCGCCAGCAGCTTGTCCCGCAACGGTTATAATGAAAAACTGTTTTTT
CASSLSRNGYNEKLFF
>-|-|TRBV5-4|TRBJ2-7
TGTGCCAGCAGCTTGGACAGGGATCTTTTCTACGAGCAGTACTTC
CASSLDRDLFYEQYF
>-|-|TRBV13|TRBJ2-1
TGTGCCAGCAGCCTGAGCCCTCTTTACTATGAGCAGTTCTTC
CASSLSPLYYEQFF
>TRBD1|-|TRBV7-3|TRBJ2-1
TGTGCCAGCAGCCGCCGCTACAGGGGATGGCAGTTCTTC
CASSRRYRGWQFF
>-|-|TRBV6-6|TRBJ2-7
TGTGCCAGCAGTTACGGTCTCGGGACGGGACACTACGAGCAGTACTTC
CASSYGLGTGHYEQYF
>TRBD1|few|TRBV19|TRBJ2-2
TGTGCCAGTAGTAGCGGGACAGGGTTGACCGGGGAGCTGTTTTTT
CASSSGTGLTGELFF
>TRBD1|-|TRBV6-5|TRBJ1-4
TGTGCCAGCAGTTACCTTGGGACAGGTCGTGAAAAACTGTTTTTT
CASSYLGTGREKLFF